The clone carrying this T cell receptor beta chain was observed a few times. Antigen: not known. This sample is part of a study of regulatory T cells in long-lasting Graves disease. General observations from the study: TRBV28 was favored in persistent disease, as were TRBJ1-2 and TRBJ2-5.

Time point here: persistent/refractory GD, antithyroid drugs over 5 years with positive TRAb. PBMC-derived RNA was used for the TCR library. In each case, Graves' disease was diagnosed per American Thyroid Association guidelines. An approximately 9-milliliter sample of peripheral blood was drawn into EDTA tubes. Sequencing libraries for TCR beta were prepared with iRepertoire HTBI primers and Arm-PCR of CDR3 regions. As processed by the authors: Samples jointly harbored 62 TRBV and over 13 TRBJ segments. One entry per CDR3 protein results from TCRdb running MiXCR on the multiplex PCR reads. The V and J calls and clone size are TCRdb's, not the authors'. The sample has about 470,000 distinct CDR3 sequences, less than 25% seen once. The J segment lost 3 bases and the V segment lost 2 bases, leaving 4 bases of the junction unmatched. CDR3 length equals 14 residues. From germline, CDR1 is SGDLS and CDR2 YYNGEE.

V usage is TRBV9 and J usage is TRBJ2-5, with 7 bases lining up with TRBD1. The input for sequencing was peripheral blood mononuclear cells (PBMCs), taken when the disease was refractory, from a patient treated with antithyroid drugs. The receptor's source is a female donor with Graves disease. This CDR3 is CASSVTGAKETQYF. The CDR3 DNA reads TGTGCCAGCAGCGTCACAGGGGCAAAAGAGACCCAGTACTTC.